The 15 T cell receptor beta chains in this list originate from one sample, sequenced in a study of OX40 agonist ivuxolimab in advanced cancers. The repertoire was sequenced with immunoSEQ multiplex PCR; TCRdb's copy has only in-frame clones and lacks some. The top ten hold 0.5% to 0.55% of the sample, which has about 73,000 clones, approximately 90% seen once. Sequenced here: CD4+ or CD8+ T cells sorted from blood, sampled in a trial of the OX40 agonist ivuxolimab. The receptors originated from an adult with an advanced solid tumor such as melanoma, head and neck, liver or kidney cancer.

The V call is TRBV7-2, the J call TRBJ2-5; D gene unclear. Trimming took 2 bases from V and 2 from J, leaving 9 bases between them. The CDR3 contains 14 residues. Germline values: CDR1 SGHTA, CDR2 FQGNSA. CDR3 nucleotide sequence: TGTGCCAGCAGCTTAAGAAGGAAGCAAGAGACCCAGTACTTC. Its protein product is CASSLRRKQETQYF. Together with reference TRBV7-2 and TRBJ2-5, the CDR3 gives the full variable domain: GAGVSQSPSNKVTEKGKDVELRCDPISGHTALYWYRQSLGQGLEFLIYFQGNSAPDKSGLPSDRFSAERTGGSVSTLTIQRTQQEDSAVYLCASSLRRKQETQYFGPGTRLLVL.

This chain connects TRBV28 to TRBJ2-1; unclear D gene. Trimming cost V 1 base and J 8 bases, with 9 bases left between them. Germline-derived CDR1 and CDR2 are MDHEN and SYDVKM. This CDR3 is 13 amino acids long. CDR3 bases: TGTGCCAGCAGTTTATTTGGCCGGGATGAGCAGTTCTTC. Its protein product is CASSLFGRDEQFF.

DNA of the CDR3: TGTGCCAGCAGCTCCCAGCCGTCGAGCAATGAGCAGTTCTTC. Translating gives CASSSQPSSNEQFF. The V call is TRBV7-3, the J call TRBJ2-1, with D hard to call. The ends were cut back, 4 bases at V and 6 bases at J, with 13 bases in the middle. CDR1 SGHTA and CDR2 FQGTGA come from the germline V gene. The CDR3 contains 14 residues.

This clone was recorded only once. The genes are TRBV7-8 and TRBJ1-2; no definite D call. Germline-derived CDR1 and CDR2 are SGHVS and FQNEAQ. CDR3 length: 14 amino acids. Trimming took off 5 bases at V and 4 bases at J, with 14 bases between the two ends. CDR3 residues: CASSPPGLRYGYTF. CDR3 bases: TGTGCCAGCAGCCCCCCAGGCCTTCGCTATGGCTACACCTTC.

The chain uses TRBV7-3 and TRBJ2-5; no clear D gene. Trimming removed 5 bases from V and 5 bases from J, with 12 bases in between. The CDR3 loop spans 13 amino acids. Germline V gene data show CDR1 as SGHTA and CDR2 as FQGTGA. The CDR3 DNA sequence: TGTGCCAGCAGCCCAAACCTGGGGGAGACCCAGTACTTC. This sequence encodes CASSPNLGETQYF.

This clone was picked up a small number of times. The rearrangement joins TRBV29-1 to TRBJ1-2; D is uncertain. V lost 6 bases and J 2 bases, leaving 7 bases between the germline ends. The CDR3 sequence is 11 residues long. The germline CDR1 and CDR2 sequences are SQVTM and ANQGSEA. CDR3 DNA: TGCAGCGTAGGGCAGAACTATGGCTACACCTTC. Amino acids: CSVGQNYGYTF.

This clone was picked up one time. The sample has other DNA sequences that encode this CDR3 too. The chain is built from TRBV18 and TRBJ2-3, with TRBD2 matching 8 bases. This CDR3 spans 16 amino acids. Per the germline V gene, CDR1 is KGHSH and CDR2 is LQKENI. Trimming removed 3 bases from V and 1 base from J; junction bases left unmatched: 6. The CDR3 DNA sequence: TGTGCCAGCTCACCCCTGGCTAGCGGGCGCACAGATACGCAGTATTTT. This translates into CASSPLASGRTDTQYF.

V is TRBV6-1 and J is TRBJ2-1; tentatively, D is TRBD1 (7 bases). Germline values: CDR1 MNHNS, CDR2 SASEGT. The CDR3 consists of 15 residues. With 5 bases removed from V and 2 bases from J, the gap between germline ends came to 13 bases. CDR3 in DNA: TGTGCCAGCAGTTCAGGGGGGAACCCCTACAATGAGCAGTTCTTC. This sequence encodes CASSSGGNPYNEQFF.

The V call is TRBV19, the J call TRBJ2-7, with a tentative D call TRBD1 (7 bases). From germline, CDR1 is LNHDA and CDR2 SQIVND (reference sequence). With 5 bases removed from V and 4 bases from J, the gap between germline ends came to 15 bases. This CDR3 comprises 14 residues. The CDR3 nucleotides are TGTGCCAGTAGTTTGGCAGGGGGACTTTACGAGCAGTACTTC. Amino acid sequence: CASSLAGGLYEQYF.

The chain has TRBV6-5 and TRBJ1-2, with 7 bases lining up with TRBD1. Germline CDR1 reads MNHEY; CDR2 reads SVGAGI. The CDR3 totals 16 residues. Germline trimming cut 2 bases from V and 5 bases from J; bases unmatched to any gene: 11. Here the CDR3 DNA reads TGTGCCAGCAGTTACCAGTTCACAGGGGTGGTGTATGGCTACACCTTC. Amino acid sequence: CASSYQFTGVVYGYTF.

The gene calls are TRBV9 and TRBJ2-1, with D unresolved. This CDR3 comprises 15 residues. Trimming stripped 0 bases from V and 0 bases from J, with 7 bases between. The germline V gene encodes CDR1 SGDLS and CDR2 YYNGEE. Here the CDR3 DNA reads TGTGCCAGCAGCGTAGAATGGGGCTCCTACAATGAGCAGTTCTTC. Translating gives CASSVEWGSYNEQFF.

The gene calls are TRBV28 and TRBJ2-5; 10 bases fit TRBD2. V shed 5 bases and J 3 bases; nucleotides not matched to a gene: 3. Germline values: CDR1 MDHEN, CDR2 SYDVKM. This CDR3 region has 14 residues. The CDR3 reads CASSPTSGEETQYF. As DNA, the CDR3 is TGTGCCAGCAGTCCTACTAGCGGGGAAGAGACCCAGTACTTC. Looking up the rest from reference TRBV28 and TRBJ2-5 gives the full variable domain: DVKVTQSSRYLVKRTGEKVFLECVQDMDHENMFWYRQDPGLGLRLIYFSYDVKMKEKGDIPEGYSVSREKKERFSLILESASTNQTSMYLCASSPTSGEETQYFGPGTRLLVL.

The chain joins TRBV9 to TRBJ2-3; D is undetermined. Trimming shortened V by 4 bases and J by 2 bases, and 5 bases separated the two germline ends. The germline V gene encodes CDR1 SGDLS and CDR2 YYNGEE. This CDR3 comprises 12 residues. The CDR3 sequence: CASSPATDTQYF. The CDR3 bases are TGTGCCAGCAGCCCGGCCACAGATACGCAGTATTTT.

The chain uses TRBV6-5 and TRBJ1-4, with a weak D call TRBD1 (5 bases). The CDR3 consists of 14 residues. Germline lookup yields CDR1 MNHEY and CDR2 SVGAGI. V lost 6 bases to trimming and J lost 4 bases, with 12 bases between them. The CDR3 loop is CASRTATINEKLFF. The CDR3 DNA follows: TGTGCCAGCAGGACAGCCACCATTAATGAAAAACTGTTTTTT.

This clone appeared a single time. The chain uses TRBV25-1 and TRBJ2-5; D remains ambiguous. The V and J ends lost 5 bases and 1 base respectively, with 11 bases between them. From germline, CDR1 is MGHDK and CDR2 SYGVNS. The CDR3 has 14 amino acids. CDR3: CASSQPGSQETQYF. The CDR3 nucleotides are TGTGCCAGCAGTCAGCCCGGCTCCCAAGAGACCCAGTACTTC.